The 6 T cell receptor beta chains below all came from one sample that was sequenced in a study of siplizumab effects on memory and regulatory T cells. Only in-frame clones appear in the TCRdb table, and some are missing; sequencing was by immunoSEQ multiplex PCR. The profile shows approximately 100,000 clones, around 93% of them singletons. Source material: non-Treg CD4+ T cells sorted from blood. The receptors shown here come from a human donor in good health.

The rearrangement uses TRBV19 and TRBJ2-3; the match to TRBD2 covers 9 bases. The V segment lost 5 bases and the J segment 0 bases; nucleotides outside the gene matches: 9. Germline lookup yields CDR1 LNHDA and CDR2 SQIVND (reference sequence). The CDR3 covers 17 residues. This chain's CDR3 is CASSPHATSGSTDTQYF. CDR3 in DNA: TGTGCCAGTAGTCCTCACGCGACTAGCGGCAGCACAGATACGCAGTATTTT.

This clone has just one count. The rearrangement uses TRBV7-2 and TRBJ2-5, with D unresolved. The DNA matches TRBJ2-7 better at its end, which makes the J call doubtful. In germline, CDR1 is SGHTA, CDR2 FQGNSA. This CDR3 spans 11 amino acids. CDR3 coding DNA: TGTGCCAGCAGTCCCGGCTACGAGCAGTACTTC. Its translation is CASSPGYEQYF.

The rearrangement links TRBV6-5 to TRBJ1-1; D remains ambiguous. Trimming cost V 3 bases and J 11 bases, with 10 bases left between them. Germline CDR1 is MNHEY and CDR2 is SVGAGI. The CDR3 length is 11 residues. In DNA form, the CDR3 reads TGTGCCAGCAGTTATTCCGAGCGGGCTTTCTTT. Its translation: CASSYSERAFF.

The J gene is TRBJ2-6, the V gene TRBV2, with D possibly TRBD2 on 5 matching bases. CDR1 is SNHLY, CDR2 FYNNEI, per germline. V lost 4 bases to trimming and J lost 2 bases, with 12 bases between them. This CDR3 is built from 16 residues. The CDR3 nucleotides read TGTGCCAGCAGTGGCTCGGAGGCCCCTGGGGCCAACGTCCTGACTTTC. This codes for CASSGSEAPGANVLTF.

The CDR3 protein is CASSQVSGIGAEAFF. The CDR3 DNA follows: TGTGCCAGCAGCCAAGTATCAGGGATAGGAGCTGAAGCTTTCTTT. This sequence joins TRBV14 and TRBJ1-1, with D perhaps TRBD1 (5 bases). This CDR3 has 15 amino acids. V gave up 1 base and J gave up 6 bases, with 15 bases separating them. Germline V gene sequence: CDR1 SGHDN, CDR2 FVKESK. The complete variable domain, with remaining parts taken from reference TRBV14 and TRBJ1-1, reads EAGVTQFPSHSVIEKGQTVTLRCDPISGHDNLYWYRRVMGKEIKFLLHFVKESKQDESGMPNNRFLAERTGGTYSTLKVQPAELEDSGVYFCASSQVSGIGAEAFFGQGTRLTVV.

V gene TRBV30 combines with J gene TRBJ1-6; 7 bases match TRBD1. CDR1 is GTSNPN and CDR2 is SVGIG in the germline V gene (reference sequence). J gave up 7 bases and V 3 bases, and 6 bases lay outside the gene matches. There are 14 residues in the CDR3. The CDR3 nucleotides read TGTGCCTGGAGCCCAGGGGGGAACAATTCACCCCTCCACTTT. Protein sequence: CAWSPGGNNSPLHF.